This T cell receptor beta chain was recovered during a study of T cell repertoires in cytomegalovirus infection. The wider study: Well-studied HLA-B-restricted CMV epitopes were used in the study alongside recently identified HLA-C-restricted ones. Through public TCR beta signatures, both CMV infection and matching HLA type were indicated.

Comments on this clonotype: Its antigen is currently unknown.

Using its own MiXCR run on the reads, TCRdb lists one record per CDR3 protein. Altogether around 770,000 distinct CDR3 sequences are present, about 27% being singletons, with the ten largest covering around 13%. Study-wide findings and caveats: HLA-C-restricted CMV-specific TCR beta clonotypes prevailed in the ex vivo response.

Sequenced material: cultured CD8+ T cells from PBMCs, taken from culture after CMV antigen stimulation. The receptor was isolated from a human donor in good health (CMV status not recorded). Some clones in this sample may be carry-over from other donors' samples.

The CDR3 loop reads CATSTFSGGEFNEQFF. CDR3 DNA: TGTGCCACCAGCACCTTTAGCGGGGGGGAGTTCAATGAGCAGTTCTTC. The V and J genes are TRBV15 and TRBJ2-1, with 11 bases aligning to TRBD2. Germline lookup yields CDR1 LNHNV and CDR2 YYDKDF (reference sequence). The CDR3 contains 16 residues. V dropped 4 bases and J dropped 6; count of bases not matched to a gene: 8.